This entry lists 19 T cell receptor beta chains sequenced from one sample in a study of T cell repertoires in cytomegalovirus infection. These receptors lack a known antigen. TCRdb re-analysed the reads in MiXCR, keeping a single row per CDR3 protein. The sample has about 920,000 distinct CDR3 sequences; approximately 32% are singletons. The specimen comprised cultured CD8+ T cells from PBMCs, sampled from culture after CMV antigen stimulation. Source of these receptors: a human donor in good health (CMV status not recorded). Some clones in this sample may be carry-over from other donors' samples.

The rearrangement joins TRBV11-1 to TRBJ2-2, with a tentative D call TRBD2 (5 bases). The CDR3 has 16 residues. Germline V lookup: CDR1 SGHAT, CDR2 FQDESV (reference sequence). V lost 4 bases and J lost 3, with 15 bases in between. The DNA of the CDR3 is TGTGCCAGCAGCTGGTTGTCGGGGTTGTACACCGGGGAGCTGTTTTTT. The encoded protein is CASSWLSGLYTGELFF.

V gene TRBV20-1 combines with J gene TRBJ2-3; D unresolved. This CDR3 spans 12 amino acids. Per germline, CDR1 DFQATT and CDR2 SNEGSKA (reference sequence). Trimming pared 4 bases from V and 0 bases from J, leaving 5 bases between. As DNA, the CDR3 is TGCAGTGCTATCATCAGCACAGATACGCAGTATTTT. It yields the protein CSAIISTDTQYF.

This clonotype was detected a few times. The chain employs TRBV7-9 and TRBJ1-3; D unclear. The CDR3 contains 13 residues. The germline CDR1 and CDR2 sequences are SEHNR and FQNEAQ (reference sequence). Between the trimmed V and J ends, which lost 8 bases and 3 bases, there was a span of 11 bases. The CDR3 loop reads CASESGGGNTIYF. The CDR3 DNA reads TGTGCCAGCGAGTCGGGAGGTGGAAACACCATATATTTT.

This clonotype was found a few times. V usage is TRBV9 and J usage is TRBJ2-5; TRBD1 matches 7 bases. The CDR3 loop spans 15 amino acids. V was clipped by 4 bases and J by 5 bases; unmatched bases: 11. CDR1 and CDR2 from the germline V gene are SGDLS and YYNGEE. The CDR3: CASSLRDRNIETQYF. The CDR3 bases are TGTGCCAGCAGCTTAAGGGACAGAAATATCGAGACCCAGTACTTC.

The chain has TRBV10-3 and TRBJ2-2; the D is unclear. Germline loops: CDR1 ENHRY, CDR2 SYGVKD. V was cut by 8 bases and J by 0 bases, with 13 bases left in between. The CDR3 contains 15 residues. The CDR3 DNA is TGTGCCATCGGCTGGTGGCTTGCGAACACCGGGGAGCTGTTTTTT. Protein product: CAIGWWLANTGELFF.

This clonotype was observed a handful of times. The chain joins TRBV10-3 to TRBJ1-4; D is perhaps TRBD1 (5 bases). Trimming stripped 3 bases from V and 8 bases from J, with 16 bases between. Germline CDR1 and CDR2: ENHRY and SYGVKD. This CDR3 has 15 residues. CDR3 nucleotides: TGTGCCATCAGTGATGAAAGCCAGGGTCGGGAAAAACTGTTTTTT. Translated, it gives CAISDESQGREKLFF.

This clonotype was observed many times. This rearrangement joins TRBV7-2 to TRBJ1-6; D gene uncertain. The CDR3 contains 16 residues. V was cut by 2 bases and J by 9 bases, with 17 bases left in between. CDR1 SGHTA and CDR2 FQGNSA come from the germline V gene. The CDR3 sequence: CASSLSGEGLFSPLHF. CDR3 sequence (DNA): TGTGCCAGCAGCTTAAGCGGGGAAGGGTTATTTTCACCCCTCCACTTT.

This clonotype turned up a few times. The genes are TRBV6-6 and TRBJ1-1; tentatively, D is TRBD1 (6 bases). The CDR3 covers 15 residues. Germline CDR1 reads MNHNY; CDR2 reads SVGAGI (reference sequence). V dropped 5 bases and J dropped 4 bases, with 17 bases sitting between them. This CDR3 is CASSMTGERSTEAFF. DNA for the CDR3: TGTGCCAGCAGTATGACAGGAGAGAGAAGCACTGAAGCTTTCTTT.

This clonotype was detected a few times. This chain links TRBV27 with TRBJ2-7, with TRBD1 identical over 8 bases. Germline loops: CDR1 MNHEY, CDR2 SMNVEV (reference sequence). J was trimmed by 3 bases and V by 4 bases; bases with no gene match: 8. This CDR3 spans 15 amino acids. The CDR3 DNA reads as TGTGCCAGCAGTTCATTGACAGGGGATCGCTACGAGCAGTACTTC. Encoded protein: CASSSLTGDRYEQYF.

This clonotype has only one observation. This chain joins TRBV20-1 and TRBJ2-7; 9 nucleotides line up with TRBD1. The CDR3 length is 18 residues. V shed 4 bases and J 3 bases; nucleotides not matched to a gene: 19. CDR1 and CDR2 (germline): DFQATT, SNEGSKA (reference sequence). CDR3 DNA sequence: TGCAGTGCTACAGCCGGGACAGGGACTGGGTCTTCCTACTACGAGCAGTACGTC. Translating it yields CSATAGTGTGSSYYEQYV.

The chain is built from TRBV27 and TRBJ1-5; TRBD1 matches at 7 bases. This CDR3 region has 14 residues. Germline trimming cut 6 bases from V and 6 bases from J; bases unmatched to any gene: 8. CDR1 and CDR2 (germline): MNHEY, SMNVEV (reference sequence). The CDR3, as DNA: TGTGCCAGCAGGCTGACAGGGATTGGTCAGCCCCAGCATTTT. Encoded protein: CASRLTGIGQPQHF.

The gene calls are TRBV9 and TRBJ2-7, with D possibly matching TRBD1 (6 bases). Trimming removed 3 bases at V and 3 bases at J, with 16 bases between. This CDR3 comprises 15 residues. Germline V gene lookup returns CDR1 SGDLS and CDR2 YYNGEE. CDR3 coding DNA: TGTGCCAGCAGCGCCGAAACAGGGAGTATCTACGAGCAGTACTTC. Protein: CASSAETGSIYEQYF.

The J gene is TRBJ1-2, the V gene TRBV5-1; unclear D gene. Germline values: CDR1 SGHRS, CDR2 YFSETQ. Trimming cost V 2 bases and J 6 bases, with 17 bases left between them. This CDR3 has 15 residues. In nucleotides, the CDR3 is TGCGCCAGCAGCTTCTTCAGTTTGGGATCGGATGGCTACACCTTC. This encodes CASSFFSLGSDGYTF.

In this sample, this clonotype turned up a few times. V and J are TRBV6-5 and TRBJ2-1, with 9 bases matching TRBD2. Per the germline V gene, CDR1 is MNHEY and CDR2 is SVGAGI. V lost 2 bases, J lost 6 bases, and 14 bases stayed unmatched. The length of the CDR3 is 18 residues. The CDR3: CASSYTPDLRGGFNEQFF. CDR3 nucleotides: TGTGCCAGCAGTTACACACCCGACTTGCGGGGGGGTTTCAATGAGCAGTTCTTC.

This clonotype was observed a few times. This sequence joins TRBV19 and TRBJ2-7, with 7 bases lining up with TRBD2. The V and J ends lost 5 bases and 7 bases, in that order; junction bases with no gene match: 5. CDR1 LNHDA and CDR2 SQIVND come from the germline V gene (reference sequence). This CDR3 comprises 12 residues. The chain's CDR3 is CASSSGGVEQYF. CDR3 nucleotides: TGTGCCAGTAGTTCGGGGGGAGTTGAGCAGTACTTC.

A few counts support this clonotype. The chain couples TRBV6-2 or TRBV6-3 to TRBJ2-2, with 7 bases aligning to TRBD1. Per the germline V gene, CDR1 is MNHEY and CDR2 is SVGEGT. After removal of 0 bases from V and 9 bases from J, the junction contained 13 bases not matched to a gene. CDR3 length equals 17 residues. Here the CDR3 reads CASSYSSGQAPARELFF. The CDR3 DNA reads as TGTGCCAGCAGTTACTCGAGTGGACAGGCCCCCGCACGGGAGCTGTTTTTT.

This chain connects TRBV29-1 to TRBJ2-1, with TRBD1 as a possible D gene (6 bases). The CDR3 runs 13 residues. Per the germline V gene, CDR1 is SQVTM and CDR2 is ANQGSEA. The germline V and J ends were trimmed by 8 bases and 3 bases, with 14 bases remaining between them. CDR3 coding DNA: TGCAGCCTTCTAAAGACAGGCTACAATGAGCAGTTCTTC. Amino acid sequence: CSLLKTGYNEQFF.

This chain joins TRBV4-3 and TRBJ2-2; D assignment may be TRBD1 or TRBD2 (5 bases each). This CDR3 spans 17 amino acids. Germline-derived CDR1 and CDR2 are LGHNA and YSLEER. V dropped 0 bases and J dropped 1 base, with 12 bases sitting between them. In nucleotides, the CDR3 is TGCGCCAGCAGCCAAGATTTTTCGGGGCTGAACACCGGGGAGCTGTTTTTT. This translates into CASSQDFSGLNTGELFF.

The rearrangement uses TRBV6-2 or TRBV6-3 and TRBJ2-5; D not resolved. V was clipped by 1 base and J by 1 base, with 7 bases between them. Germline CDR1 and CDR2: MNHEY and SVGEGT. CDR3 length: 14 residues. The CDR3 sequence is CASSYWGSQETQYF. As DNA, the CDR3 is TGTGCCAGCAGTTACTGGGGTTCCCAAGAGACCCAGTACTTC.